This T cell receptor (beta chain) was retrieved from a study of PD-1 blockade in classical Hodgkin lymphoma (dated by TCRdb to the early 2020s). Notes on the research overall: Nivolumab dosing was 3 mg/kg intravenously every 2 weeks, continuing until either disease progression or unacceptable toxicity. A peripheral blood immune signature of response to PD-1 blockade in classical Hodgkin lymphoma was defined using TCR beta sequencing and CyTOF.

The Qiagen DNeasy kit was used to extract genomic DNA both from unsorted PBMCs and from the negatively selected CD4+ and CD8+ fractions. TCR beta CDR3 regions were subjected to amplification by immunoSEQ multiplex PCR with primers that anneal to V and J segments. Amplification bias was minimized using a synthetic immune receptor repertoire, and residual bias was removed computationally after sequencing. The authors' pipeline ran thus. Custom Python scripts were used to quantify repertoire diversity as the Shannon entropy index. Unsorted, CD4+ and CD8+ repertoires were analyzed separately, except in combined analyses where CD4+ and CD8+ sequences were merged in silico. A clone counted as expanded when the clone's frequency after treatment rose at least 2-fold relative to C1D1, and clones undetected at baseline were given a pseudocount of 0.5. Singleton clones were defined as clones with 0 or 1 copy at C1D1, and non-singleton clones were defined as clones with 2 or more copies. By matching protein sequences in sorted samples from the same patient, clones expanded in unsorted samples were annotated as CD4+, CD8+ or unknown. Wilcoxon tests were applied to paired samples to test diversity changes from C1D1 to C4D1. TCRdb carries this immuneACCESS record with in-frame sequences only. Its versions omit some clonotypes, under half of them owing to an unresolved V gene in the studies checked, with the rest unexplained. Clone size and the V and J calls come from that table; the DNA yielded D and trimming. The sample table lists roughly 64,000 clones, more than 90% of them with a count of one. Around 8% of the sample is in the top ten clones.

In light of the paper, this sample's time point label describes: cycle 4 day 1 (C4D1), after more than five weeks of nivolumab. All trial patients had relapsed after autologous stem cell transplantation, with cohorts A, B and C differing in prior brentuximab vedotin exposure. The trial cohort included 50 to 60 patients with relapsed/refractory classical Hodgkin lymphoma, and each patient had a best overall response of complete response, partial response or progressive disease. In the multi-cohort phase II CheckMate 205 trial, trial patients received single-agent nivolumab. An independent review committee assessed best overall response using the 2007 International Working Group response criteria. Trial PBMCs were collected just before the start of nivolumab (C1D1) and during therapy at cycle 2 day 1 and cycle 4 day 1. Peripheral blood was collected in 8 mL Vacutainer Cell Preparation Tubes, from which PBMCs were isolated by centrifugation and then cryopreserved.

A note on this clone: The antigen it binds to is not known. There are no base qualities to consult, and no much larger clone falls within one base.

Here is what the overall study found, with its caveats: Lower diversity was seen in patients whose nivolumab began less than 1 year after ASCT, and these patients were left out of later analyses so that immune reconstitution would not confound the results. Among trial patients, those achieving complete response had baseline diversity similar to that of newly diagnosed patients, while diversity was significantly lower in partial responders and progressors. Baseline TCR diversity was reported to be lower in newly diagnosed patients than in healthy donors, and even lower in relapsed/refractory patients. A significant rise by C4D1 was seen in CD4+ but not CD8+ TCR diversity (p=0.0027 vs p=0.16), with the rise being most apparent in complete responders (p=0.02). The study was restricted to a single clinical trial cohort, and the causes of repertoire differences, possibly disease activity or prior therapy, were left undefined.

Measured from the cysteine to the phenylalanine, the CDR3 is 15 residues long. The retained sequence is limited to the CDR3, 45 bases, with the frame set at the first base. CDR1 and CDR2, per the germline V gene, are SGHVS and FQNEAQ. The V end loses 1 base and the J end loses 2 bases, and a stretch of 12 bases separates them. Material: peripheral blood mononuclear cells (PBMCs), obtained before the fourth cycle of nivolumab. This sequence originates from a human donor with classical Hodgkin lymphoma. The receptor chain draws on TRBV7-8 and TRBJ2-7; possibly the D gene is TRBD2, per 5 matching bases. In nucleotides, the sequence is TGTGCCAGCAGCTTAGATTGGGAGTTAGCCTACGAGCAGTACTTC. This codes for CASSLDWELAYEQYF.